This TCR beta chain came from a study of cytomegalovirus exposure and HLA in healthy donors. Study-level points and caveats: The authors enumerated around 150 TCR beta chains as linked to cytomegalovirus. The majority of TCR sequences were rare, yet some public TCRs appeared in many donors. The classifier was said to identify cytomegalovirus status with high specificity and sensitivity.

Profiling relied on immunoSEQ multiplex PCR, and the TCRdb table lists in-frame clones only, not all of them. This sample yields about 220,000 clones, of which 80% to 90% are seen a single time; 2.5% to 3.5% belongs to the top ten. The CDR3 has 13 residues. Germline CDR1 SGDLS, CDR2 YYNGEE. Trimming at V came to 3 bases and at J to 9 bases, leaving 5 bases not matched to a gene. To note about this clone: The antigen is undetermined.

The chain employs TRBV9 and TRBJ2-1; 8 positions match TRBD1. What was sequenced was PBMCs. This clonotype originated in a woman in her late teens or twenties in good health and CMV-seronegative. This chain's CDR3 is CASSARDRIEQFF. CDR3 DNA: TGTGCCAGCAGCGCTCGGGACAGGATTGAGCAGTTCTTC. Variable domain in full (rest from reference TRBV9 and TRBJ2-1): DSGVTQTPKHLITATGQRVTLRCSPRSGDLSVYWYQQSLDQGLQFLIQYYNGEERAKGNILERFSAQQFPDLHSELNLSSLELGDSALYFCASSARDRIEQFFGPGTRLTVL.